This T cell receptor beta chain comes out of a study of cytomegalovirus exposure and HLA in healthy donors (dated by TCRdb to the late 2010s). At the level of the whole study: An earlier analysis of roughly 610 of the donors reported approximately 300 Gb of sequence data and around 110 million unique TCR beta sequences obtained from around 170 million T cells. HLA typing covered class I and class II loci at four-digit resolution. Of the 300 to 500 genotyped donors, more than 75% were placed in the genetic ancestry cluster associated with self-reported Caucasian donors. A later analysis re-examined previously published TCR beta repertoires from roughly 720 donors and added high-resolution HLA genotyping to investigate patterns of TCR occurrence. The study combined high-throughput TCR immunosequencing, statistical association of individual TCRs with disease status, and machine learning to predict cytomegalovirus infection status. Every discovery cohort repertoire had been produced on one sequencing platform. The study was designed to test whether signatures of past pathogen exposure could be identified by cataloging public T cell receptors. The T cell repertoires of some 670 subjects were profiled by immunosequencing and related to cytomegalovirus serostatus. About 330 gigabases of sequencing data and around 85 million unique TCR sequences made up an early release that covered some 640 HLA-typed donors. Alongside the repertoire data, information on donor age, sex, ethnicity and CMV serostatus was compiled. Rather than using new phenotypic data, the later analysis identified candidate immune exposures from TCR beta sequences and from how often those sequences occurred across donors. Genome-wide SNP genotypes for about 60% of the roughly 700 donors were used in a later genetic analysis, which treated that subset as a discovery cohort. Because of strong linkage in the cohort, a few DR-DQ haplotypes were treated as single units for association and clustering. Among some 400 genotyped donors of the cohort, an average of approximately 220,000 unique TCR beta nucleotide sequences was sequenced per donor, of which 15% to 20% were non-productive. The number of donors typed differed by locus, with 629-630 for A, B, C, DRB1 and DQB1, about 500 for DQA1, about 610 for DPA1, and around 450 for DPB1. An earlier analysis of several hundred of the donors applied high-throughput TCR beta sequencing to assess whether each TCR beta V gene segment acted as functional or pseudogenic. In addition to the first cohort of hundreds of subjects, a separate validation cohort of about 120 different subjects was used.

Library preparation used the immunoSEQ multiplex PCR assay. For the multiplex PCR, a mixture combining 60 forward primers for TCR Vbeta segments and 13 reverse primers for TCR Jbeta segments was used. Amplification of the CDR3 region of rearranged TCR beta genes was performed with a multiplex PCR assay on genomic DNA. On the Illumina HiSeq System, the amplified TCR beta libraries were sequenced as 87-base-pair reads. Processing in the source paper ran as follows. A later analysis tallied tens of millions of unique TCR beta chains across the 700 or so repertoires, and approximately 9.9 million of those chains were shared by two or more donors. Raw reads were error-corrected and collapsed into unique sequences by a nearest-neighbor algorithm in which closely related sequences were merged to remove PCR and sequencing errors. CDR3 sequences were aligned to IMGT reference sequences to assign V, D and J gene segments. Each retained sequence needed at least a six-nucleotide match to both a V gene segment and a J gene segment. A rearrangement counted as productive if the CDR3 had no stop codons and remained in frame with V and J, and every other rearrangement counted as non-productive. CDR3 was defined according to IMGT convention as the region running from the second conserved V-encoded cysteine to the conserved J-encoded phenylalanine. In an earlier analysis of 500 to 650 of the donors, sequences lacking an unambiguous match to a single V gene segment were excluded. In an earlier analysis of several hundred of the donors, V segments were called functional above 56.7% productive rearrangements and were called segregating when the between-donor standard deviation exceeded 5%. A statistical classification framework was built to diagnose cytomegalovirus status from the catalog of TCR beta chain sequences. A later analysis assigned V and J genes by comparing TCR nucleotide sequences with IMGT/GENE-DB human TR gene sequences. Using the TCRdist pipeline, a later analysis assigned CDR3 sequences along with most-parsimonious VDJ recombination scenarios. In a later analysis, every TCR beta chain was defined by the combination of its CDR3 amino acid sequence and its V-gene family, and reads without a unique V-gene family were dropped. As a way to deal with suspected cross-contamination and a sequencing artifact, a later analysis dropped 450 to 700 nucleotide sequences that were highly shared and had low generation probability. In a later analysis, a clonal expansion index was calculated for each public chain from normalized within-repertoire ranks of inferred template counts. Generation probabilities in a later analysis came from a VDJ recombination model fitted to out-of-frame rearrangements, and those results were checked against IGoR. A later analysis scored TCR-TCR, TCR-HLA and TCR-CMV co-occurrence with hypergeometric tests, applying a repertoire-size bias correction to TCR pairs. To estimate false discovery rates, a later analysis permuted the HLA or CMV assignments 20 times. In a later analysis, co-occurring TCRs were grouped using DBSCAN, with TCRdist sequence similarity added in when clustering inside HLA-allele-positive subsets. Co-occurrence clustering excluded repertoires with fewer than 30,000 or more than 120,000 public chains, plus five with anomalous nucleotide sharing. Not all clones reach the TCRdb copy of this immuneACCESS table, which keeps in-frame sequences only. Checked studies attribute under half of the gap to unresolved V genes and leave the rest unexplained. D and trimming come from the DNA, and the V and J calls and clone size come from that table. The sample includes more than 90,000 clones, with under 80% observed a single time. The ten most abundant clones make up approximately 10% of the sample.

This clone appeared once. Its cognate antigen has yet to be identified. Base-call qualities are not available, and no considerably larger clone is one nucleotide away. The cohort consisted of some 670 healthy bone marrow donors. Cohort members were all nominally healthy when sampled, although unrecorded immune exposures were likely present. The donor was CMV seropositive and was included in the group of 250 to 350 seropositive cohort members. Every donor gave a peripheral blood sample, and the peripheral blood mononuclear cells from that sample were used for TCR beta sequencing. The Qiagen DNeasy Blood Extraction Kit was used to extract genomic DNA from the blood cell samples. Overall study results and their limits: According to a later genetic analysis, donors in an Asian-associated ancestry cluster had fewer N-insertions in productive TCRs than the approximately 700-donor mean. Cytomegalovirus status was reported to be diagnosed by the classifier with high specificity and sensitivity in both the original and validation cohorts. According to a later analysis, most CMV-associated TCR beta chains appeared to be HLA-restricted, and the HLA associations seemed to be driven largely by CMV exposure. According to a later analysis, TCR association rates differed among HLA loci, with DRB1 alleles showing the most associated TCRs and HLA-C alleles showing the fewest. The sequencing pipeline was judged likely to have produced a cluster of highly shared sequence variants as a technical artifact. Sequencing depth was assumed to be roughly uniform across donors in the presence/absence analyses, though that assumption may not hold. An association between a missense DCLRE1C variant and V-gene and J-gene trimming of TCR beta chains was found in a later genetic analysis and replicated in an independent cohort. Some IMGT-functional V segments, including TRBV6-2 and TRBV6-3, could not be told apart with the 87-base-pair reads, so those segments were excluded. Broadly in line with IMGT annotations, most TCR beta V segments showed up in productive rearrangements about 87% or about 30% of the time in an earlier analysis of 450 to 600 of the donors. Linkage disequilibrium might explain the correlated functional status among segregating V segments, but an unknown experimental factor could not be ruled out. Specific HLA alleles were associated with 16,951 TCR beta sequences at a false discovery rate of 0.05 in a later analysis. A further reported finding was that TCR beta sequences accurately predicted the HLA-A and HLA-B alleles for most subjects in the first cohort. Strong co-occurrence of HLA alleles, especially DR and DQ, made assigning TCR associations to individual alleles difficult. Because HLA typing was unavailable for some donors at each locus, only the typed subset was used in association tests. Because counts were too low, seventeen rarely observed V segments, including chromosome 9 orphons, were excluded from the earlier analysis of around 640 of the donors. A few of the identified cytomegalovirus-associated TCR beta chains were confirmed in vitro to be specific for cytomegalovirus antigens. While some public TCRs were present in many individuals, most TCR sequences turned up only very rarely across donors. In a later analysis, HLA-associated TCR beta chains showed more clonal expansion and lower generation probabilities than non-associated chains that were equally common. For the cohort, immune exposure information was limited to CMV serostatus. The authors suggested that the approach could potentially be generalized to other disease states and immunological phenotypes. In a later analysis, several top co-occurrence clusters were reported to appear linked to parvovirus B19, influenza, CMV and Epstein-Barr virus. This cohort had only TCR beta chains sequenced, and the lack of alpha or paired-chain data limited which features could be detected. A total of around 150 TCR beta chains were listed by the study as associated with cytomegalovirus.

CDR1 and CDR2, looked up from the germline V gene, are MNHEY and SVGAGI. Relative to germline, V is 5 bases shorter and J is 7 bases shorter, with 14 bases between their ends. Inclusive of the bounding cysteine and phenylalanine, the CDR3 is 13 residues long. This entry keeps only the CDR3 DNA: 39 bases, framed from base 1. The rearranged segments are TRBV6-5 and TRBJ1-1, with the D gene not confidently named. The sequence derives from a woman between 45 and 65 years old in good health and CMV-seropositive. The sequencing sample was made of PBMCs. CDR3 sequence: CASSTTPGNEAFF. DNA sequence: TGTGCCAGCAGTACGACACCGGGGAATGAAGCTTTCTTT.